Listed here are 3 T cell receptor beta chains from one sample, sequenced in a study of T cell responses to AZD1222 COVID-19 vaccine. Profiling relied on immunoSEQ multiplex PCR, and the TCRdb table lists in-frame clones only, not all of them. Of tens of thousands of clones listed, more than 70% are singletons. Here the sequenced sample was peripheral blood, taken on day 0 of AZD1222 vaccination. These receptors all stem from an adult in good health.

V is TRBV12-3 or TRBV12-4 and J is TRBJ1-1, with no clear D. The CDR3 contains 13 residues. The germline V and J ends were trimmed by 3 bases and 2 bases, with 7 bases remaining between them. CDR3 loop: CASSLIRNTEAFF. The CDR3 DNA is TGTGCCAGCAGTTTGATTCGTAACACTGAAGCTTTCTTT.

The chain combines TRBV2 with TRBJ1-2, with a tentative D call TRBD1 (6 bases). The V end lost 1 base, the J end lost 7 bases, and 16 bases lay between the germline ends. The CDR3 has 15 residues. Germline CDR1 SNHLY, CDR2 FYNNEI. CDR3 bases: TGTGCCAGCAGTGAAGGGGTCACAGGGTATACTGGCTACACCTTC. Protein product: CASSEGVTGYTGYTF. Drawing the rest from reference TRBV2 and TRBJ1-2, the complete variable domain is EPEVTQTPSHQVTQMGQEVILRCVPISNHLYFYWYRQILGQKVEFLVSFYNNEISEKSEIFDDQFSVERPDGSNFTLKIRSTKLEDSAMYFCASSEGVTGYTGYTFGSGTRLTVV.

On this clone: This sample also contains other DNA sequences that code for the same CDR3. This CDR3 reads CASSGTDYNEQFF. DNA for the CDR3: TGCGCCAGCAGCGGGACAGACTACAATGAGCAGTTCTTC. The chain is built from TRBV5-1 and TRBJ2-1; TRBD1 matches 7 bases. The CDR3 has 13 amino acids. With V trimmed by 4 bases and J by 3 bases, 1 base remained unmatched. Germline assignment: CDR1 SGHRS and CDR2 YFSETQ.